These T cell receptor beta chains were read from a single sample in a study of blood T cell repertoires in COVID-19. Sequenced by immunoSEQ multiplex PCR; TCRdb stores in-frame clones only, minus some. This repertoire shows under 200,000 clones, about four fifths found once; its top ten account for roughly 6.1%. Sequences were obtained from peripheral blood. The receptors were sampled from a woman between 40 and 55 years old with acute or convalescent COVID-19. Each CDR3 is given with its conserved first and last residue. Fields, in order: V gene, D gene, clone size, J gene, CDR3 length, CDR3 protein, CDR3 DNA. A D gene is named only where the DNA matches it firmly. Clone size is not always given. Where it is, it says once, few, many or a class for expanded clones.

TRBV5-4	TRBD1	-	TRBJ1-5	15	CARWRGQGNNQPQHF	TGTGCCAGATGGAGAGGACAGGGTAACAATCAGCCCCAGCATTTT
TRBV19	TRBD2	-	TRBJ2-1	15	CATALSGRPNNEQFF	TGTGCAACCGCCCTGAGCGGGAGGCCCAACAATGAGCAGTTCTTC
TRBV7-9	-	-	TRBJ1-1	15	CASSLRGMGNTEAFF	TGTGCCAGCAGCTTACGGGGGATGGGTAACACTGAAGCTTTCTTT
TRBV6-5	-	-	TRBJ2-6	15	CASSYDGAGANVLTF	TGTGCCAGCAGTTACGACGGGGCTGGGGCCAACGTCCTGACTTTC
TRBV2	TRBD2	-	TRBJ2-7	14	CASRVSGGAYEQYF	TGTGCCAGCAGGGTTAGCGGGGGGGCCTACGAGCAGTACTTC
TRBV10-3	-	-	TRBJ2-1	15	CAIRSAGDMNNEQFF	TGTGCCATCAGGTCCGCGGGGGACATGAACAATGAGCAGTTCTTC
TRBV15	TRBD1	-	TRBJ1-2	16	CATSRPPGQGDFGYTF	TGTGCCACCAGCAGACCCCCGGGACAGGGCGATTTTGGCTACACCTTC
TRBV4-2	TRBD1	few	TRBJ2-7	14	CASSSGTGRYEQYF	TGTGCCAGCAGCTCTGGGACAGGTCGCTACGAGCAGTACTTC
TRBV6-5	-	-	TRBJ2-7	14	CASRTGRGTYEQYF	TGTGCCAGCAGGACGGGGCGGGGAACCTACGAGCAGTACTTC
TRBV5-8	-	-	TRBJ1-6	12	CASSSLGSALHF	TGTGCCAGCAGCTCCCTCGGGAGCGCCCTCCACTTT
TRBV4-1	TRBD1	-	TRBJ1-2	16	CASSQGGRDRTTGYTF	TGCGCCAGCAGCCAAGGGGGTCGGGACAGAACGACAGGCTACACCTTC
TRBV30	-	-	TRBJ2-3	13	CAWSVGGRDTQYF	TGTGCCTGGAGTGTCGGGGGGCGGGATACGCAGTATTTT
TRBV6-1	-	-	TRBJ2-7	11	CASSEGRDKYF	TGTGCCAGCAGTGAAGGTCGAGATAAGTACTTC
TRBV2	-	-	TRBJ2-3	15	CASSVLRAGTDTQYF	TGTGCCAGCAGTGTTTTGCGGGCGGGCACAGATACGCAGTATTTT
TRBV19	-	once	TRBJ2-7	12	CASSMQGGEQYF	TGTGCCAGTAGTATGCAAGGGGGCGAGCAGTACTTC
TRBV9	-	-	TRBJ1-1	13	CASRGRMNTEAFF	TGTGCCAGCAGGGGCAGGATGAACACTGAAGCTTTCTTT
TRBV19	-	-	TRBJ1-2	14	CASSMVGPPYGYTF	TGTGCCAGTAGTATGGTGGGGCCCCCGTATGGCTACACCTTC
TRBV7-2	TRBD2	once	TRBJ2-2	15	CASSLWTSAAGELFF	TGTGCCAGCAGCCTTTGGACTAGCGCGGCCGGGGAGCTGTTTTTT
TRBV2	-	-	TRBJ1-3	13	CASNRVTGNTIYF	TGTGCCAGCAACAGGGTGACAGGAAACACCATATATTTT
TRBV15	-	-	TRBJ2-1	17	CATSRKIAASSYNEQFF	TGTGCCACCAGCAGAAAAATAGCGGCTAGCTCCTACAATGAGCAGTTCTTC
TRBV19	-	-	TRBJ2-1	14	CASSIAGRGIEQFF	TGTGCCAGTAGTATTGCCGGGAGAGGTATTGAGCAGTTCTTC
TRBV30	-	-	TRBJ1-1	14	CAWSLFGGVEEAFF	TGTGCCTGGAGTCTTTTTGGCGGGGTGGAAGAAGCTTTCTTT
TRBV11-3	TRBD2	-	TRBJ2-7	13	CASSPGTTYEQYF	TGTGCCAGCAGCCCAGGGACTACCTACGAGCAGTACTTC
TRBV4-1	-	once	TRBJ2-5	13	CASSHAGQETQYF	TGCGCCAGCAGCCATGCGGGGCAAGAGACCCAGTACTTC
TRBV5-4	-	-	TRBJ2-2	15	CASSLGAGDTGELFF	TGTGCCAGCAGCTTAGGCGCAGGGGACACCGGGGAGCTGTTTTTT
TRBV27	TRBD2	-	TRBJ2-1	15	CASRRLAGVGNEQFF	TGTGCCAGCAGGCGACTAGCGGGAGTAGGGAATGAGCAGTTCTTC
TRBV27	TRBD1	few	TRBJ2-7	15	CASSKDRGWTYEQYF	TGTGCCAGCAGTAAGGACAGGGGTTGGACCTACGAGCAGTACTTC
TRBV7-3	TRBD1	-	TRBJ1-1	14	CASSRGTGGGEAFF	TGTGCCAGCAGCCGCGGGACAGGGGGCGGTGAAGCTTTCTTT
TRBV7-2	-	once	TRBJ1-2	14	CASSLPGSPMGYTF	TGTGCCAGCAGCTTACCAGGAAGCCCTATGGGCTACACCTTC
TRBV7-9	TRBD2	-	TRBJ2-3	15	CASSSGETSVDTQYF	TGTGCCAGCAGCTCAGGGGAGACTAGCGTGGATACGCAGTATTTT
TRBV30	-	-	TRBJ2-7	14	CAWSVLGQGYEQYF	TGTGCCTGGAGTGTATTGGGGCAGGGGTACGAGCAGTACTTC
TRBV27	-	once	TRBJ2-3	13	CASSFRGTDTQYF	TGTGCCAGCAGTTTCAGGGGCACAGATACGCAGTATTTT
TRBV6-5	-	-	TRBJ2-5	14	CASSRTQTEETQYF	TGTGCCAGCAGTAGGACACAAACCGAAGAGACCCAGTACTTC
TRBV29-1	TRBD1	-	TRBJ2-3	14	CSVTGQGLPDTQYF	TGCAGCGTCACGGGACAGGGGCTTCCAGATACGCAGTATTTT
TRBV27	TRBD1	-	TRBJ1-1	16	CASRHGGAGGNTEAFF	TGTGCCAGCAGACACGGAGGGGCAGGGGGAAACACTGAAGCTTTCTTT
TRBV28	-	-	TRBJ1-4	13	CATSRGVNEKLFF	TGTGCCACCTCGCGGGGAGTGAATGAAAAACTGTTTTTT
TRBV24-1	-	-	TRBJ2-5	15	CATSDGRRYQETQYF	TGTGCCACCAGTGATGGACGGAGGTACCAAGAGACCCAGTACTTC
TRBV20-1	-	-	TRBJ1-1	11	CSASPVTEAFF	TGCAGTGCTAGCCCGGTGACTGAAGCTTTCTTT
TRBV7-2	TRBD2	-	TRBJ2-5	17	CASSRGPGGGGQETQYF	TGTGCCAGCAGCCGCGGTCCCGGCGGGGGGGGCCAAGAGACCCAGTACTTC
TRBV19	-	-	TRBJ2-3	9	CAAGNTQYF	TGTGCCGCCGGGAATACGCAGTATTTT
TRBV5-4	-	-	TRBJ1-2	15	CASSFGTGGNYGYTF	TGTGCCAGCAGCTTCGGGACGGGGGGAAACTATGGCTACACCTTC
TRBV5-5	TRBD2	-	TRBJ2-2	18	CASSPGTSGTVNTGELFF	TGTGCCAGCAGCCCCGGGACTAGCGGGACGGTGAACACCGGGGAGCTGTTTTTT
TRBV19	TRBD1	-	TRBJ1-5	16	CASTIGQGNRNQPQHF	TGTGCCAGTACCATAGGACAGGGCAATCGCAATCAGCCCCAGCATTTT
TRBV11-3	TRBD2	-	TRBJ2-3	16	CASSWGLAGTTDTQYF	TGTGCCAGCAGCTGGGGACTAGCGGGGACCACAGATACGCAGTATTTT
TRBV5-1	TRBD1	-	TRBJ1-2	16	CASSPRGQGALPGYTF	TGCGCCAGCAGCCCCCGAGGACAGGGGGCGTTACCTGGCTACACCTTC
TRBV5-4	-	-	TRBJ2-7	14	CASSLRPGAYEQYF	TGTGCCAGCAGCCTCCGACCCGGGGCCTACGAGCAGTACTTC
TRBV18	-	once	TRBJ2-3	13	CASSNSGTDTQYF	TGTGCCAGCTCAAACAGTGGCACAGATACGCAGTATTTT
TRBV12-3/TRBV12-4	TRBD1	-	TRBJ2-3	12	CASNRGTDTQYF	TGTGCCAGCAACAGGGGGACAGATACGCAGTATTTT
TRBV6-5	-	-	TRBJ1-1	11	CASSRRTEAFF	TGTGCCAGCAGCCGCAGAACTGAAGCTTTCTTT
TRBV18	TRBD1	-	TRBJ2-1	16	CASSPGTGSSYNEQFF	TGTGCCAGCTCACCTGGGACAGGGAGCTCCTACAATGAGCAGTTCTTC